The 29 T cell receptor beta chains presented below share a single source sample, sequenced in a study of identical twins. TCRdb reprocessed the 5' RACE reads via MiXCR and lists one record per CDR3 protein. The table shows hundreds of thousands of distinct CDR3 sequences, with about 12% occurring only once. This sample was also put to use in a study of yellow fever vaccine responses in identical twins.

What was sequenced was PBMCs. The receptor set was obtained from a woman aged 18-29 years in good health.

V and J are TRBV5-1 and TRBJ2-1; tentative D call: TRBD2 (6 bases). The V end was cut by 0 bases, the J end by 3 bases, with 10 bases between. From germline, CDR1 is SGHRS and CDR2 YFSETQ. The CDR3 length is 15 residues. CDR3 protein: CASSLVGGVYNEQFF. The CDR3 nucleotides are TGCGCCAGCAGCTTGGTGGGGGGAGTCTACAATGAGCAGTTCTTC. The whole variable domain, filled in from reference TRBV5-1 and TRBJ2-1, reads KAGVTQTPRYLIKTRGQQVTLSCSPISGHRSVSWYQQTPGQGLQFLFEYFSETQRNKGNFPGRFSGRQFSNSRSEMNVSTLELGDSALYLCASSLVGGVYNEQFFGPGTRLTVL.

The chain recombines TRBV15 with TRBJ2-5; weak D call: TRBD1 (6 bases). Germline CDR1 reads LNHNV; CDR2 reads YYDKDF (reference sequence). V was pared by 3 bases and J by 6 bases, with 14 bases between. CDR3 length: 14 residues. Here the CDR3 DNA reads TGTGCCACCAGCAGCAGACAGGTGGAAAAGACCCAGTACTTC. It encodes CATSSRQVEKTQYF.

J is TRBJ2-3 and V is TRBV11-2, with D perhaps matching TRBD2 (6 bases). Germline CDR1 is SGHAT and CDR2 is FQNNGV. V lost 1 base and J lost 0, with 17 bases in between. CDR3 size: 18 residues. DNA of the CDR3: TGTGCCAGCAGCTTAGGAGCGGGCAGGCCACTTAGCACAGATACGCAGTATTTT. Protein: CASSLGAGRPLSTDTQYF.

At least ten counts were recorded for this clonotype. This chain joins TRBV12-3 or TRBV12-4 and TRBJ1-1, with D unresolved. The CDR3 is 13 amino acids. The ends were cut back, 3 bases at V and 1 base at J, with 6 bases in the middle. This CDR3 reads CASSFFGNTEAFF. The CDR3 DNA sequence: TGTGCCAGCAGTTTTTTCGGGAACACTGAAGCTTTCTTT.

Here the CDR3 DNA reads TGTGCCACCAGCACAAACAGGGCTCCCAACACTGAAGCTTTCTTT. It is translated as CATSTNRAPNTEAFF. This chain uses TRBV15 with TRBJ1-1; TRBD1 is a possible D gene (6 bases). Trimming removed 4 bases at V and 2 bases at J, with 14 bases between. This CDR3 is built from 15 residues. Germline V CDR1 and CDR2: LNHNV, YYDKDF (reference sequence).

A few counts support this clonotype. The chain uses TRBV20-1 and TRBJ2-3, with 8 bases lining up with TRBD2. Losses at the gene ends were 4 bases for V and 7 bases for J; bases not matched to a gene: 10. This CDR3 is built from 14 residues. Germline assignment: CDR1 DFQATT and CDR2 SNEGSKA (reference sequence). The CDR3 reads CSATSSGATNTQYF. The CDR3 coding sequence is TGCAGTGCTACGAGTAGCGGGGCGACAAATACGCAGTATTTT.

This clonotype has more than one count but fewer than ten. The rearrangement links TRBV29-1 to TRBJ2-3; the match to TRBD2 covers 7 bases. The J segment lost 3 bases and the V segment lost 7 bases, leaving 7 bases of the junction unmatched. The CDR3 is made up of 13 amino acids. Germline V gives CDR1 SQVTM, CDR2 ANQGSEA. Here the CDR3 DNA reads TGCAGCGCTGAGCGGGGTCTGACAGATACGCAGTATTTT. Translation: CSAERGLTDTQYF.

This clonotype turned up a few times. The chain combines TRBV20-1 with TRBJ2-2, with unresolved D. V was shortened by 3 bases and J by 2 bases, with 10 bases between the two germline ends. The germline V gene encodes CDR1 DFQATT and CDR2 SNEGSKA (reference sequence). The CDR3 runs 14 residues. This CDR3 reads CSASPNSNTGELFF. The CDR3 bases are TGCAGTGCTAGTCCTAATTCAAACACCGGGGAGCTGTTTTTT.

This clonotype occurred a few times. The rearrangement joins TRBV15 to TRBJ2-7, with TRBD1 matching 8 bases. Germline V gene sequence: CDR1 LNHNV, CDR2 YYDKDF (reference sequence). CDR3 length equals 16 residues. V was clipped by 0 bases and J by 2 bases; unmatched bases: 6. The CDR3 coding sequence is TGTGCCACCAGCAGAGATTGGACAGGGATCACCTACGAGCAGTACTTC. Its protein is CATSRDWTGITYEQYF.

The chain carries TRBV7-8 and TRBJ2-3, with 7 nucleotides matching TRBD2. V trimming: 4 bases; J trimming: 0 bases; junction bases outside the gene matches: 10. There are 17 residues in the CDR3. Germline CDR1 and CDR2: SGHVS and FQNEAQ. The CDR3 nucleotides are TGTGCCAGCAGCTCCCTGTCCTGGCGGGGGAGCACAGATACGCAGTATTTT. Translated, it gives CASSSLSWRGSTDTQYF. Supplemented by reference TRBV7-8 and TRBJ2-3, the full variable domain reads GAGVSQSPRYKVAKRGQDVALRCDPISGHVSLFWYQQALGQGPEFLTYFQNEAQLDKSGLPSDRFFAERPEGSVSTLKIQRTQQEDSAVYLCASSSLSWRGSTDTQYFGPGTRLTVL.

The V gene is TRBV5-5, the J gene TRBJ2-6, with D unclear. With 2 bases removed from V and 0 bases from J, the gap between germline ends came to 12 bases. This CDR3 comprises 17 residues. Germline CDR1 is SGHKS and CDR2 is YYEKEE (reference sequence). CDR3 loop: CASSLSPASSGANVLTF. CDR3 DNA: TGTGCCAGCAGCTTAAGCCCAGCCAGCTCTGGGGCCAACGTCCTGACTTTC.

J is TRBJ2-3 and V is TRBV5-1, with TRBD1 matching 8 bases. The CDR3 consists of 16 residues. Germline V lookup: CDR1 SGHRS, CDR2 YFSETQ. Losses at the gene ends were 0 bases for V and 4 bases for J; bases not matched to a gene: 7. The CDR3, as DNA: TGCGCCAGCAGCTTGGAGTCAGGGGGCATTGCAGATACGCAGTATTTT. This translates into CASSLESGGIADTQYF.

This clonotype came up a few times. The chain couples TRBV7-3 to TRBJ2-5; 8 positions match TRBD2. Germline-derived CDR1 and CDR2 are SGHTA and FQGTGA. Unmatched junction bases numbered 7, after V lost 2 bases and J lost 5 bases. The CDR3 spans 15 residues. The chain's CDR3 is CASSLSGRAWETQYF. The CDR3 DNA sequence: TGTGCCAGCAGCTTATCCGGGAGGGCCTGGGAGACCCAGTACTTC.

CDR3 sequence reads: CSAKEGQVSTDTQYF. CDR3 coding DNA: TGCAGTGCGAAAGAGGGACAGGTTAGCACAGATACGCAGTATTTT. The chain uses TRBV20-1 and TRBJ2-3; 8 nucleotides line up with TRBD1. Trimming took 6 bases from V and 0 from J; bases not matched to a gene: 8. This CDR3 contains 15 residues. The germline gives CDR1 DFQATT, CDR2 SNEGSKA (reference sequence).

The V call is TRBV3-1, the J call TRBJ2-5, with D possibly matching TRBD1 (5 bases). There are 14 residues in the CDR3. Germline lookup yields CDR1 LGHDT and CDR2 YNNKEL (reference sequence). V dropped 5 bases and J dropped 5 bases, with 15 bases sitting between them. The CDR3 loop is CASSEPWTTETQYF. The CDR3, as DNA: TGTGCCAGCAGCGAGCCTTGGACAACGGAGACCCAGTACTTC.

The chain recombines TRBV7-9 with TRBJ2-3; D is possibly TRBD2 (6 bases). From germline, CDR1 is SEHNR and CDR2 FQNEAQ (reference sequence). This CDR3 is 17 amino acids long. V lost 3 bases and J lost 1, with 17 bases in between. The CDR3 spells CASSFTPGLSGTDTQYF. For the CDR3, the DNA is TGTGCCAGCAGCTTCACTCCTGGACTATCTGGCACAGATACGCAGTATTTT. Variable domain in full (rest from reference TRBV7-9 and TRBJ2-3): DTGVSQNPRHKITKRGQNVTFRCDPISEHNRLYWYRQTLGQGPEFLTYFQNEAQLEKSRLLSDRFSAERPKGSFSTLEIQRTEQGDSAMYLCASSFTPGLSGTDTQYFGPGTRLTVL.

This clonotype was detected a few times. V gene TRBV5-6 combines with J gene TRBJ2-3, with a weak D call TRBD2 (6 bases). V lost 4 bases and J 0 bases, leaving 15 bases between the germline ends. Per germline, CDR1 SGHDT and CDR2 YYEEEE. The CDR3 has 16 amino acids. As DNA, the CDR3 is TGTGCCAGCAGCCCTAGCCTCGGGACTAGCACAGATACGCAGTATTTT. It translates to CASSPSLGTSTDTQYF. The variable domain in full, with the rest retrieved from reference TRBV5-6 and TRBJ2-3, is DAGVTQSPTHLIKTRGQQVTLRCSPKSGHDTVSWYQQALGQGPQFIFQYYEEEERQRGNFPDRFSGHQFPNYSSELNVNALLLGDSALYLCASSPSLGTSTDTQYFGPGTRLTVL.

This clonotype appeared many times. This chain uses TRBV10-3 with TRBJ2-1; 8 bases are a match to TRBD1. V shed 10 bases, J shed 4 bases, and the junction held 6 bases outside the gene matches. CDR1 and CDR2 from the germline V gene are ENHRY and SYGVKD. This CDR3 is 13 amino acids long. The CDR3 sequence is CATRQGPYNEQFF. The CDR3 nucleotides are TGTGCCACTAGACAGGGGCCATACAATGAGCAGTTCTTC.

The genes are TRBV7-3 and TRBJ2-1; 11 bases agree with TRBD2. After removal of 3 bases from V and 8 bases from J, the junction contained 6 bases not matched to a gene. CDR3 length: 15 amino acids. Germline CDR1 is SGHTA and CDR2 is FQGTGA. The CDR3 protein is CASSFTSGSTDEQFF. For the CDR3, the DNA is TGTGCCAGCAGCTTCACTAGCGGGAGTACCGATGAGCAGTTCTTC. Complete variable domain (other parts from reference TRBV7-3 and TRBJ2-1): GAGVSQTPSNKVTEKGKYVELRCDPISGHTALYWYRQSLGQGPEFLIYFQGTGAADDSGLPNDRFFAVRPEGSVSTLKIQRTERGDSAVYLCASSFTSGSTDEQFFGPGTRLTVL.

The chain has TRBV5-1 and TRBJ2-7; 8 bases map to TRBD2. The CDR3 length is 14 residues. V gave up 7 bases and J gave up 3 bases; unmatched junction bases: 9. Germline CDR1 is SGHRS and CDR2 is YFSETQ. DNA for the CDR3: TGCGCCAGCGGAAGCGGGAGCTCCCACTACGAGCAGTACTTC. It encodes CASGSGSSHYEQYF.

The gene calls are TRBV5-4 and TRBJ2-1; TRBD2 agrees at 7 bases. The V gene's germline CDR1 is SGHNT and CDR2 YYREEE (reference sequence). Trimming at V came to 0 bases and at J to 14 bases, leaving 14 bases not matched to a gene. This CDR3 contains 15 residues. The CDR3 loop is CASSLALSGGLVEFF. The CDR3 DNA reads TGTGCCAGCAGCTTGGCCCTGTCGGGAGGACTAGTGGAGTTCTTC.

The table lists this clonotype with many counts. The chain is built from TRBV12-3 or TRBV12-4 and TRBJ1-5, with a possible D match to TRBD1 (6 bases). V shed 3 bases and J shed 7 bases, with 13 bases lying between them. The CDR3 sequence is 14 residues long. The chain's CDR3 is CASSLTGSDQPQHF. The CDR3 nucleotides read TGTGCCAGCAGTTTGACAGGATCTGACCAGCCCCAGCATTTT.

This clonotype was recorded at least ten times. The V and J genes are TRBV10-2 and TRBJ1-4, with TRBD1 matching 11 bases. V gave up 10 bases and J gave up 8 bases; unmatched junction bases: 6. Germline loops: CDR1 WSHSY, CDR2 SAAADI. The CDR3 consists of 13 residues. DNA of the CDR3: TGCGCCACCCACGGACAGGGGGCGGAAAAACTGTTTTTT. The encoded protein is CATHGQGAEKLFF.

In its sample, this clonotype was seen a few times. The V and J genes are TRBV24-1 and TRBJ2-3; the match to TRBD2 covers 8 bases. CDR3 size: 16 residues. After removal of 4 bases from V and 4 bases from J, the junction contained 9 bases not matched to a gene. Germline CDR1 KGHDR, CDR2 SFDVKD. CDR3 sequence reads: CATSESGGWKPDTQYF. In nucleotides, the CDR3 is TGTGCCACCAGTGAAAGCGGGGGCTGGAAACCAGATACGCAGTATTTT.

About this clonotype: The junction departs from the called germline gene at one end, perhaps through a read error. The rearrangement joins TRBV7-9 to TRBJ1-1; D ambiguous. The V gene's germline CDR1 is SEHNR and CDR2 FQNEAQ (reference sequence). The CDR3 is 15 residues long. Written as DNA, the CDR3 is TGTCCCAGCAGCTTAGTTGGCCGAATGAACACTGAAGCTTTCTTT. As protein: CPSSLVGRMNTEAFF. Together with reference TRBV7-9 and TRBJ1-1, the CDR3 gives the full variable domain: DTGVSQNPRHKITKRGQNVTFRCDPISEHNRLYWYRQTLGQGPEFLTYFQNEAQLEKSRLLSDRFSAERPKGSFSTLEIQRTEQGDSAMYLCPSSLVGRMNTEAFFGQGTRLTVV.

Only a few counts were recorded for this clonotype. This chain connects TRBV20-1 to TRBJ1-1, with TRBD1 as a possible D gene (5 bases). Germline CDR1 reads DFQATT; CDR2 reads SNEGSKA (reference sequence). The CDR3 loop spans 15 amino acids. The V gene lost 0 bases and the J gene lost 4 bases, with 15 bases spanning the gap. DNA for the CDR3: TGCAGTGCTAGAGATTTGGGAGGGGAAGCCACTGAAGCTTTCTTT. Its protein is CSARDLGGEATEAFF.

This clonotype showed up many times. V and J are TRBV5-1 and TRBJ2-1, with TRBD1 matching 11 bases. This CDR3 contains 15 residues. With V trimmed by 3 bases and J by 5 bases, 4 bases remained unmatched. Germline CDR1 and CDR2: SGHRS and YFSETQ. The CDR3 reads CASSSGTGGNNEQFF. The DNA for the CDR3 is TGCGCCAGCAGCTCCGGGACAGGGGGAAACAATGAGCAGTTCTTC.

The chain is built from TRBV5-1 and TRBJ2-3, with D uncertain. CDR1 and CDR2 (germline): SGHRS, YFSETQ. This CDR3 contains 16 residues. Trimming pared 0 bases from V and 0 bases from J, leaving 11 bases between. The CDR3 loop is CASSLGPAISTDTQYF. CDR3 nucleotide sequence: TGCGCCAGCAGCTTGGGGCCTGCCATAAGCACAGATACGCAGTATTTT.

A few counts support this clonotype. The rearrangement uses TRBV6-1 and TRBJ2-7; 9 bases match TRBD2. Germline V gene lookup returns CDR1 MNHNS and CDR2 SASEGT. Trimming took 7 bases from V and 3 from J; bases not matched to a gene: 7. This CDR3 contains 14 residues. This CDR3 reads CASTRTSAHYEQYF. Written as DNA, the CDR3 is TGTGCCAGCACTCGGACTAGCGCCCACTACGAGCAGTACTTC.